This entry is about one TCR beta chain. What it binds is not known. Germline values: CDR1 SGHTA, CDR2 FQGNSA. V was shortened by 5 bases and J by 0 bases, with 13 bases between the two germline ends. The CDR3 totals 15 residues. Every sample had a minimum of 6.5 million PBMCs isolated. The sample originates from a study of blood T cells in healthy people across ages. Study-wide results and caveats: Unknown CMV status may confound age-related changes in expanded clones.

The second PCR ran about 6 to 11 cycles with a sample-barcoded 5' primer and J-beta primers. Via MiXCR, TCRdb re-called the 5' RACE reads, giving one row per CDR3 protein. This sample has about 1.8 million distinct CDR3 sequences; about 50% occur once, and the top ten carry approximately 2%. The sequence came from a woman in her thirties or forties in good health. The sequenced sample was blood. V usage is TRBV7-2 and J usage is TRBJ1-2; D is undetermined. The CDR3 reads CASSVLAGTNYGYTF. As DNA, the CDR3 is TGTGCCAGCAGCGTCCTAGCGGGCACTAACTATGGCTACACCTTC.